Presented here are 5 T cell receptor beta chains from one specimen sequenced in a study of T cell responses to AZD1222 COVID-19 vaccine. TCRdb keeps only in-frame clones here, not all; method: immunoSEQ multiplex PCR. Seen here are approximately 300,000 clones, around 92% observed once, and the top ten hold approximately 0.52%. Material: peripheral blood, obtained 28 days after the second AZD1222 dose. These receptors all come from an adult who received the AZD1222 COVID-19 vaccine.

The chain is built from TRBV5-1 and TRBJ2-3, with TRBD2 matching 8 bases. The CDR3 covers 21 residues. After removal of 2 bases from V and 2 bases from J, the junction contained 22 bases not matched to a gene. The germline gives CDR1 SGHRS, CDR2 YFSETQ. Here the CDR3 DNA reads TGCGCCAGCAGCTTTCGTCTGAGCGGGGGCTTTACTCAACTTACCACAGATACGCAGTATTTT. Translated: CASSFRLSGGFTQLTTDTQYF.

The V gene is TRBV19, the J gene TRBJ1-1, with D maybe TRBD1 (5 bases). The CDR3 has 14 residues. Trimming cost V 3 bases and J 5 bases, with 13 bases left between them. Germline V lookup: CDR1 LNHDA, CDR2 SQIVND (reference sequence). For the CDR3, the DNA is TGTGCCAGTAGTATTGGGGCACGGAGGACTGAAGCTTTCTTT. Residues: CASSIGARRTEAFF. The full variable domain, in which reference TRBV19 and TRBJ1-1 provide the parts outside the CDR3, is DGGITQSPKYLFRKEGQNVTLSCEQNLNHDAMYWYRQDPGQGLRLIYYSQIVNDFQKGDIAEGYSVSREKKESFPLTVTSAQKNPTAFYLCASSIGARRTEAFFGQGTRLTVV.

The chain has TRBV10-3 and TRBJ2-4; unclear D gene. V lost 0 bases, J lost 0 bases, and 6 bases lay in between. The length of the CDR3 is 15 residues. Germline lookup yields CDR1 ENHRY and CDR2 SYGVKD. CDR3 loop: CAISESRLAKNIQYF. In DNA, the CDR3 is TGTGCCATCAGTGAGTCGAGGCTAGCCAAAAACATTCAGTACTTC.

This chain uses TRBV4-2 with TRBJ1-1; D gene uncertain. Per germline, CDR1 LGHNA and CDR2 YNFKEQ. Trimming cost V 8 bases and J 0 bases, with 16 bases left between them. The CDR3 contains 15 residues. CDR3 loop: CASSTTRELNTEAFF. The CDR3 DNA sequence: TGTGCCAGCTCCACCACGAGGGAATTGAACACTGAAGCTTTCTTT.

This chain uses TRBV2 with TRBJ2-2; possibly TRBD1 for D (6 bases). The CDR3 loop spans 14 amino acids. The germline V and J ends were trimmed by 5 bases and 7 bases, with 14 bases remaining between them. Germline CDR1 SNHLY, CDR2 FYNNEI. The CDR3 DNA is TGTGCCAGCAGTCCTATGCAGGGGAACGGGGAGCTGTTTTTT. Its translation is CASSPMQGNGELFF. Full variable domain (remainder filled in from reference TRBV2 and TRBJ2-2): EPEVTQTPSHQVTQMGQEVILRCVPISNHLYFYWYRQILGQKVEFLVSFYNNEISEKSEIFDDQFSVERPDGSNFTLKIRSTKLEDSAMYFCASSPMQGNGELFFGEGSRLTVL.